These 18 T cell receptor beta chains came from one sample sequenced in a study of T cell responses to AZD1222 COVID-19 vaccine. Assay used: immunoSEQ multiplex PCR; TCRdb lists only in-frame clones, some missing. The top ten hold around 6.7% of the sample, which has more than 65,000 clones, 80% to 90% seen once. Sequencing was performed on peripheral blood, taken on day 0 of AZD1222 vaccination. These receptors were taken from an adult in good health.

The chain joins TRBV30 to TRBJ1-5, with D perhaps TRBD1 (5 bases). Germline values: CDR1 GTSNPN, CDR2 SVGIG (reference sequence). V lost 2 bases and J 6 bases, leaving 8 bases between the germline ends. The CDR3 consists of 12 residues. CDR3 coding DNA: TGTGCCTGGAGTCAGGGAGGTCAGCCCCAGCATTTT. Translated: CAWSQGGQPQHF.

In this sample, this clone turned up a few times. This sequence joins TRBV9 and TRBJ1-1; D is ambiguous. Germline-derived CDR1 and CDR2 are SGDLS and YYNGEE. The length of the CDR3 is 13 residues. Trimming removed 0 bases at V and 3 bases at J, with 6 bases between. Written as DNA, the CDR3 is TGTGCCAGCAGCGTAGAGGCAGACACTGAAGCTTTCTTT. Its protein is CASSVEADTEAFF.

CDR3 residues: CASSQSWATSTEAFF. CDR3 DNA sequence: TGCGCCAGCAGTCAATCGTGGGCGACCAGCACTGAAGCTTTCTTT. The chain uses TRBV23-1 and TRBJ1-1; the D is unclear. TRBV23-1 is marked as an open reading frame, function uncertain. This CDR3 spans 15 amino acids. With 0 bases removed from V and 4 bases from J, the gap between germline ends came to 12 bases.

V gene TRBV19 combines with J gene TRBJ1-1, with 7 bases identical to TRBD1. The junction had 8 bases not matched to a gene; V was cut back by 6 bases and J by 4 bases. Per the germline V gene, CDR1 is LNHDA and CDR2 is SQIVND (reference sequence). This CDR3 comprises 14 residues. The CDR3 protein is CASSPTGYGTEAFF. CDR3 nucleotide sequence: TGTGCCAGTAGCCCGACAGGGTATGGCACTGAAGCTTTCTTT.

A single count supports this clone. The DNA of the CDR3 is TGTGCCAGCAGTTCCTTTGACCGCCGCTACACCTTC. This sequence encodes CASSSFDRRYTF. The V call is TRBV28, the J call TRBJ1-2; no firm D call. Trimming removed 4 bases at V and 9 bases at J, with 12 bases between. The germline V gene encodes CDR1 MDHEN and CDR2 SYDVKM. The CDR3 extends over 12 amino acids.

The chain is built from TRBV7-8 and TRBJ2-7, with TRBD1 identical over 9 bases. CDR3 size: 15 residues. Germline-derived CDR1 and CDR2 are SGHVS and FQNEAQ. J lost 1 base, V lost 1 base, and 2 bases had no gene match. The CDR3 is CASSLGTGASYEQYF. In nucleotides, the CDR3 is TGTGCCAGCAGCTTAGGGACAGGGGCGTCCTACGAGCAGTACTTC.

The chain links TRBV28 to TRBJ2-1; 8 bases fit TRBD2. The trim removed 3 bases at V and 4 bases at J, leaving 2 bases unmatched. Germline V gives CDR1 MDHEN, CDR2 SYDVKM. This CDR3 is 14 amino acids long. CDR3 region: CASSFSGVYNEQFF. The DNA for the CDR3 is TGTGCCAGCAGTTTTAGCGGGGTTTACAATGAGCAGTTCTTC.

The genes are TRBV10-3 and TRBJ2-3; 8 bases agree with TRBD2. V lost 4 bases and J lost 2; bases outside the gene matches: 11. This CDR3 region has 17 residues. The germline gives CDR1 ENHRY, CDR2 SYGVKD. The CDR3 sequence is CAISGVRTSLYTDTQYF. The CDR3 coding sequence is TGTGCCATCAGTGGGGTCCGGACTAGCCTTTACACAGATACGCAGTATTTT.

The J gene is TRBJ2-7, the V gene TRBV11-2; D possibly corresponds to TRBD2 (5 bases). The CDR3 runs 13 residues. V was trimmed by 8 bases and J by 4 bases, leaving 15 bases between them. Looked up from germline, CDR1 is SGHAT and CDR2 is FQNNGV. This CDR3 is CASVGPGRYEQYF. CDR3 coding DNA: TGTGCCAGCGTTGGCCCGGGGAGATACGAGCAGTACTTC.

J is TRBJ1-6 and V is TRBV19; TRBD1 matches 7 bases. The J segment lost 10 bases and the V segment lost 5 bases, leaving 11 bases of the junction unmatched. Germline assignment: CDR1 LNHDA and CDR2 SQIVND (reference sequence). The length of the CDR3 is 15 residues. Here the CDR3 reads CASSARQGGGSPLHF. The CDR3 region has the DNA TGTGCCAGTAGTGCTCGACAGGGAGGGGGGTCACCCCTCCACTTT.

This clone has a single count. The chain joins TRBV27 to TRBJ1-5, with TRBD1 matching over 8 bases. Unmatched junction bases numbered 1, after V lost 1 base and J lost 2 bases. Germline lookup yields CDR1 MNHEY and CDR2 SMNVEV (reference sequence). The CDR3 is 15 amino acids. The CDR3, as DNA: TGTGCCAGCAGTTTATGGGGACAGGGCAATCAGCCCCAGCATTTT. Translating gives CASSLWGQGNQPQHF.

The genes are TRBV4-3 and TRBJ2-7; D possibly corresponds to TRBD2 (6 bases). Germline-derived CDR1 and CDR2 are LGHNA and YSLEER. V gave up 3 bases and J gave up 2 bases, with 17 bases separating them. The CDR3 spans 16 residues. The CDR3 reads CASSQTLRGGPYEQYF. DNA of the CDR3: TGCGCCAGCAGCCAGACCCTGAGGGGAGGCCCCTACGAGCAGTACTTC.

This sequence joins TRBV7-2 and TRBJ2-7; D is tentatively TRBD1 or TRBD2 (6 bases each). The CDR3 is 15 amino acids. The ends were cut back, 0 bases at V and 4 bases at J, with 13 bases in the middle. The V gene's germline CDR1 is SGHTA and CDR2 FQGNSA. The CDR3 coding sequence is TGTGCCAGCAGCTTAGCAGGGCAGGGGAGGTACGAGCAGTACTTC. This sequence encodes CASSLAGQGRYEQYF.

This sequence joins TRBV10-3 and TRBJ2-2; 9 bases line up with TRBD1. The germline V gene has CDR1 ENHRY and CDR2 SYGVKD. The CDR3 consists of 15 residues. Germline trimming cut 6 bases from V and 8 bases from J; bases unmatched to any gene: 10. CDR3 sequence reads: CAIRPGQGLGGELFF. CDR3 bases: TGTGCCATCAGACCGGGACAGGGTTTAGGGGGGGAGCTGTTTTTT.

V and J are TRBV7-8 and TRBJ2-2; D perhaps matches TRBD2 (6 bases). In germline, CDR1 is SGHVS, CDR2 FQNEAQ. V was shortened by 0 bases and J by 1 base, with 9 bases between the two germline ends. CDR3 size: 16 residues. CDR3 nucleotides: TGTGCCAGCAGCTTAGCGGCCGGGGGGAACACCGGGGAGCTGTTTTTT. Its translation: CASSLAAGGNTGELFF.

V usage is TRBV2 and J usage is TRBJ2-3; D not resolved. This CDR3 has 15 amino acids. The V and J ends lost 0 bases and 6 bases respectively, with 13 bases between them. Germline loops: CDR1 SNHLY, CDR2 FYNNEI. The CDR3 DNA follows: TGTGCCAGCAGTGAAGCGATCATTTCCGGGGATACGCAGTATTTT. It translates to CASSEAIISGDTQYF.

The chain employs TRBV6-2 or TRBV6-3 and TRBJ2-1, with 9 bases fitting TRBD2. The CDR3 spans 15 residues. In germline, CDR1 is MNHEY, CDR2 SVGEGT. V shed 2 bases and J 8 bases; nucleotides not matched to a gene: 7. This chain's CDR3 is CASSYRLAEGDEQFF. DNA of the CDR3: TGTGCCAGCAGTTACCGACTAGCGGAGGGGGATGAGCAGTTCTTC.

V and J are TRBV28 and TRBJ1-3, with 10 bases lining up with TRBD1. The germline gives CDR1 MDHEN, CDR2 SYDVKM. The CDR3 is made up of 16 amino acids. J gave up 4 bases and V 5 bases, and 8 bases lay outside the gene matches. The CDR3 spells CASSPPGQGTGNTIYF. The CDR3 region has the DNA TGTGCCAGCAGTCCACCGGGACAGGGGACCGGAAACACCATATATTTT.